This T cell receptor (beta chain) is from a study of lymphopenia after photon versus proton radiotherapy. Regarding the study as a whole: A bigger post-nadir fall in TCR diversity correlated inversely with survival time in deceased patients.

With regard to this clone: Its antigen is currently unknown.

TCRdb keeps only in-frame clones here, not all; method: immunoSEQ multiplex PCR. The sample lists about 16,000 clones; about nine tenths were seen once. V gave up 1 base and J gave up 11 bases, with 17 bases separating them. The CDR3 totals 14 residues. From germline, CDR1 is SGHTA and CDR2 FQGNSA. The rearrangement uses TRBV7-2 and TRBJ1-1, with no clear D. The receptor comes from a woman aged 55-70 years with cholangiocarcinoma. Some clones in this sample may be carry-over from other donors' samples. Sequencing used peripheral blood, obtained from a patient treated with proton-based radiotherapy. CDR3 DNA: TGTGCCAGCAGCTTAGAGGGAACCCCGACCGGGGCTTTCTTT. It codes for CASSLEGTPTGAFF.